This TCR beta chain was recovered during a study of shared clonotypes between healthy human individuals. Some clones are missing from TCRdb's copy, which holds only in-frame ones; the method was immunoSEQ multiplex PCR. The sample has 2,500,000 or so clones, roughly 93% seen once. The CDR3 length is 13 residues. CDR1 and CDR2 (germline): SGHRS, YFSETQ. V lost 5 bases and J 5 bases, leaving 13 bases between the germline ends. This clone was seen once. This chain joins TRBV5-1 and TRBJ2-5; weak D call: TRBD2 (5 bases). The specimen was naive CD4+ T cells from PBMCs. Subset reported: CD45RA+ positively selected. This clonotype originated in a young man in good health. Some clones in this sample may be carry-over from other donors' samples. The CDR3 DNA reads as TGCGCCAGCAGACAGTCCACGGGGGAGACCCAGTACTTC. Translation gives CASRQSTGETQYF.